The clone carrying this T cell receptor (beta chain) came up many times. Germline V gives CDR1 GTSNPN, CDR2 SVGIG (reference sequence). The CDR3 runs to 15 residues. Germline trimming cut 1 base from V and 2 bases from J; bases unmatched to any gene: 5. This sample is part of a study of naive and memory T cell subsets. The beta constant-region primer was an equimolar mix of two oligonucleotides covering TRBC1 and TRBC2. One entry per CDR3 protein, called by TCRdb with MiXCR from the UMI-ligation and nested PCR reads. The sample shows roughly 91,000 distinct CDR3 sequences, about an eighth of them seen only once.

This TCR was recovered from a human donor in good health. The rearrangement uses TRBV30 and TRBJ2-3; 8 nucleotides match TRBD2. Sequenced material: central memory CD4+ T cells from blood. In DNA, the CDR3 is TGTGCCTGGAGTGCGGCGGGACTAGTCACAGATACGCAGTATTTT. Translation gives CAWSAAGLVTDTQYF. Variable domain in full (rest from reference TRBV30 and TRBJ2-3): SQTIHQWPATLVQPVGSPLSLECTVEGTSNPNLYWYRQAAGRGLQLLFYSVGIGQISSEVPQNLSASRPQDRQFILSSKKLLLSDSGFYLCAWSAAGLVTDTQYFGPGTRLTVL.